The 14 T cell receptor beta chains presented below share a single source sample, sequenced in a study of PD-L1 blockade in urothelial cancer. Sequenced by immunoSEQ multiplex PCR; TCRdb stores in-frame clones only, minus some. The data show roughly 130,000 clones, roughly 84% seen once. Noted time point: pretreatment peripheral blood. Material: PBMCs, obtained around atezolizumab (anti-PD-L1) treatment. The receptor source for this set is a man aged 50 to 60 with urothelial cancer.

This clone was counted ten times or more. The rearrangement joins TRBV7-9 to TRBJ1-1, with no clear D. The germline CDR1 and CDR2 sequences are SEHNR and FQNEAQ (reference sequence). This CDR3 region has 13 residues. V lost 1 base and J lost 0, with 3 bases in between. The chain's CDR3 is CASSLDMNTEAFF. The CDR3 DNA follows: TGTGCCAGCAGCTTAGACATGAACACTGAAGCTTTCTTT.

The J gene is TRBJ2-1, the V gene TRBV28; a possible D gene is TRBD1 (5 bases). CDR3 length: 15 residues. V was shortened by 5 bases and J by 1 base, with 12 bases between the two germline ends. Germline CDR1 and CDR2: MDHEN and SYDVKM. As DNA, the CDR3 is TGTGCCAGCAGTATTGGACACCAATCCTACAATGAGCAGTTCTTC. Translated, it gives CASSIGHQSYNEQFF.

A single count supports this clone. The chain uses TRBV6-5 and TRBJ1-2, with TRBD1 matching over 9 bases. CDR1 is MNHEY and CDR2 is SVGAGI in the germline V gene. The ends lost 6 bases at V and 8 bases at J; junction bases unmatched: 10. This CDR3 region has 14 residues. This CDR3 reads CASRIVQGARGYTF. CDR3 bases: TGTGCCAGCAGAATCGTACAGGGGGCGAGAGGCTACACCTTC.

The chain has TRBV15 and TRBJ1-5; D perhaps matches TRBD1 (6 bases). The CDR3 sequence is 16 residues long. The germline CDR1 and CDR2 sequences are LNHNV and YYDKDF (reference sequence). V lost 0 bases to trimming and J lost 2 bases, with 11 bases between them. The CDR3 spells CATSRDRGMRNQPQHF. CDR3 bases: TGTGCCACCAGCAGAGACAGGGGTATGCGCAATCAGCCCCAGCATTTT.

This rearrangement joins TRBV19 to TRBJ2-7, with 12 positions matching TRBD2. This CDR3 is 16 amino acids long. The J segment lost 2 bases and the V segment lost 4 bases, leaving 6 bases of the junction unmatched. The germline gives CDR1 LNHDA, CDR2 SQIVND (reference sequence). CDR3 sequence reads: CASSREGLAGAYEQYF. CDR3 bases: TGTGCCAGTAGTAGGGAGGGACTAGCGGGCGCCTACGAGCAGTACTTC. Filled out from reference TRBV19 and TRBJ2-7, the complete variable domain reads DGGITQSPKYLFRKEGQNVTLSCEQNLNHDAMYWYRQDPGQGLRLIYYSQIVNDFQKGDIAEGYSVSREKKESFPLTVTSAQKNPTAFYLCASSREGLAGAYEQYFGPGTRLTVT.

The sample holds one count of this clone. J is TRBJ2-2 and V is TRBV30, with 9 bases aligning to TRBD1. The CDR3 spans 16 residues. Germline lookup yields CDR1 GTSNPN and CDR2 SVGIG (reference sequence). V lost 2 bases and J lost 4; bases outside the gene matches: 8. In DNA, the CDR3 is TGTGCCTGGAGTCGCTACAGGGGGCGCGCCACCGGGGAGCTGTTTTTT. It yields the protein CAWSRYRGRATGELFF.

Note on this clone: Sequence at one end of the junction differs from germline and may be a read error. The rearrangement links TRBV28 to TRBJ1-6, with TRBD1 identical over 8 bases. The length of the CDR3 is 14 residues. The germline CDR1 and CDR2 sequences are MDHEN and SYDVKM. For the CDR3, the DNA is TGTGCCAGCCAAAACGGACAGGGTAATACACCCCTCCACTTT. Amino acid sequence: CASQNGQGNTPLHF.

CDR3 region: CASSGAAGEWDNEQFF. The DNA for the CDR3 is TGTGCCAGCAGTGGGGCAGCGGGAGAGTGGGACAATGAGCAGTTCTTC. V is TRBV2 and J is TRBJ2-1, with TRBD2 matching 8 bases. Germline V CDR1 and CDR2: SNHLY, FYNNEI. V was clipped by 4 bases and J by 5 bases; unmatched bases: 10. The CDR3 length is 16 residues.

This chain links TRBV19 with TRBJ1-5, with D possibly matching TRBD1 (5 bases). CDR3 length equals 16 residues. Germline CDR1 LNHDA, CDR2 SQIVND (reference sequence). The germline V and J ends were trimmed by 4 bases and 1 base, with 14 bases remaining between them. The DNA of the CDR3 is TGTGCCAGTAGTAAAGCAACGGCAGGGAGCAATCAGCCCCAGCATTTT. Protein product: CASSKATAGSNQPQHF.

The J gene is TRBJ2-3, the V gene TRBV7-2; D not certain. V was trimmed by 4 bases and J by 4 bases, leaving 12 bases between them. CDR3 length: 14 amino acids. Germline-derived CDR1 and CDR2 are SGHTA and FQGNSA. The CDR3 DNA sequence: TGTGCCAGCAGCTCCCTTCGCACTTCAGATACGCAGTATTTT. Residues: CASSSLRTSDTQYF.

This clone was observed a few times. The chain recombines TRBV6-6 with TRBJ1-2, with a possible D match to TRBD1 (6 bases). Per the germline V gene, CDR1 is MNHNY and CDR2 is SVGAGI (reference sequence). Trimming took 4 bases from V and 1 from J, leaving 7 bases between them. The CDR3 covers 13 residues. CDR3 in amino acids: CASSSDSNYGYTF. The CDR3 coding sequence is TGTGCCAGCAGTTCGGACAGTAACTATGGCTACACCTTC.

The chain links TRBV5-4 to TRBJ2-1; 9 bases agree with TRBD2. This CDR3 contains 15 residues. V lost 2 bases and J lost 4; bases outside the gene matches: 4. The germline V gene has CDR1 SGHNT and CDR2 YYREEE (reference sequence). CDR3 sequence: CASSFPGLAYNEQFF. CDR3 coding DNA: TGTGCCAGCAGCTTCCCGGGACTAGCTTACAATGAGCAGTTCTTC.

This clone was seen a handful of times. J is TRBJ2-7 and V is TRBV28; the match to TRBD2 covers 8 bases. After removal of 0 bases from V and 2 bases from J, the junction contained 3 bases not matched to a gene. This CDR3 has 15 residues. The germline V gene has CDR1 MDHEN and CDR2 SYDVKM. The CDR3 reads CASSLWGGGTYEQYF. CDR3 in DNA: TGTGCCAGCAGTTTATGGGGCGGGGGGACCTACGAGCAGTACTTC.

The gene calls are TRBV9 and TRBJ2-2; no clear D gene. V lost 4 bases, J lost 1 base, and 8 bases lay in between. The germline CDR1 and CDR2 sequences are SGDLS and YYNGEE. This CDR3 has 14 amino acids. The DNA of the CDR3 is TGTGCCAGCAGCCCTAGGTGGAACACCGGGGAGCTGTTTTTT. Amino acids: CASSPRWNTGELFF. The full variable domain, its missing parts supplied by reference TRBV9 and TRBJ2-2, is DSGVTQTPKHLITATGQRVTLRCSPRSGDLSVYWYQQSLDQGLQFLIQYYNGEERAKGNILERFSAQQFPDLHSELNLSSLELGDSALYFCASSPRWNTGELFFGEGSRLTVL.